Below, 31 T cell receptor beta chains from the same sample are listed, as sequenced in a study of cytomegalovirus exposure and HLA in healthy donors. The PCR had 60 Vbeta and 13 Jbeta primers. Profiled with immunoSEQ multiplex PCR; TCRdb holds only in-frame clones, not every one. The sample lists about 120,000 clones, roughly 80% occurring once. Material for sequencing was PBMCs. The receptors were sampled from a man in his sixties in good health and CMV-seropositive.

The count of this clone is one. The chain is built from TRBV4-1 and TRBJ2-1; 7 bases line up with TRBD1. The CDR3 runs 16 residues. Germline CDR1 MGHRA, CDR2 YSYEKL. The J segment lost 7 bases and the V segment lost 0 bases, leaving 9 bases of the junction unmatched. The CDR3 nucleotides are TGCGCCAGCAGCCAAGATCAGGGGGTGGGAAAAAATGAGCAGTTCTTC. Amino acid sequence: CASSQDQGVGKNEQFF.

As DNA, the CDR3 is TGTGCCAGTAGCCTCCACTCCCAGCCCCAGCATTTT. As protein: CASSLHSQPQHF. The chain uses TRBV19 and TRBJ1-5; no reliable D call. The CDR3 loop spans 12 amino acids. CDR1 is LNHDA, CDR2 SQIVND, per germline (reference sequence). Trimming removed 6 bases at V and 7 bases at J, with 10 bases between.

This clone turned up a few times. The genes are TRBV4-1 and TRBJ2-1, with 10 bases identical to TRBD2. Germline lookup yields CDR1 MGHRA and CDR2 YSYEKL. The CDR3 runs 15 residues. Losses at the gene ends were 4 bases for V and 8 bases for J; bases not matched to a gene: 8. The DNA of the CDR3 is TGCGCCAGCAGCCCGAGACTAGCGGGTACCGATGAGCAGTTCTTC. As protein: CASSPRLAGTDEQFF.

The sample holds a few counts of this clone. CDR3 bases: TGTGCCAGCAGTCCCCTCGGCTCGGGTGAAGCTTTCTTT. Translation: CASSPLGSGEAFF. The rearrangement joins TRBV27 to TRBJ1-1; D gene uncertain. CDR3 length: 13 amino acids. Germline V gene data show CDR1 as MNHEY and CDR2 as SMNVEV (reference sequence). V was shortened by 5 bases and J by 7 bases, with 14 bases between the two germline ends.

This clone occurred a few times. This chain joins TRBV28 and TRBJ2-6; D is possibly TRBD1 (6 bases). The V and J ends lost 3 bases and 1 base respectively, with 19 bases between them. Germline CDR1 and CDR2: MDHEN and SYDVKM. The length of the CDR3 is 19 residues. The CDR3 DNA reads TGTGCCAGCAGTTTCGTATTAACGCCACAGGGATCTGGGGCCAACGTCCTGACTTTC. It encodes CASSFVLTPQGSGANVLTF.

The chain links TRBV27 to TRBJ2-1; 7 nucleotides line up with TRBD2. The germline V gene has CDR1 MNHEY and CDR2 SMNVEV (reference sequence). The CDR3 sequence is 14 residues long. The V and J ends lost 7 bases and 0 bases, in that order; junction bases with no gene match: 3. CDR3 sequence: CASIGRSSYNEQFF. The DNA for the CDR3 is TGTGCCAGCATCGGGAGGAGCTCCTACAATGAGCAGTTCTTC.

The chain carries TRBV7-2 and TRBJ2-1, with TRBD2 identical over 8 bases. The trim removed 2 bases at V and 9 bases at J, leaving 6 bases unmatched. This CDR3 contains 14 residues. Germline V gene sequence: CDR1 SGHTA, CDR2 FQGNSA. DNA for the CDR3: TGTGCCAGCAGCTTAAAACGGGGGGGCGTTGAGCAGTTCTTC. Encoded protein: CASSLKRGGVEQFF.

The J gene is TRBJ1-1, the V gene TRBV28; weak D call: TRBD1 (6 bases). The CDR3 runs to 13 residues. Germline V CDR1 and CDR2: MDHEN, SYDVKM. Deletions cut 6 bases from V and 2 bases from J, with 10 bases between. In DNA, the CDR3 is TGTGCCAGCAGAAGACAGGCAAACACTGAAGCTTTCTTT. Protein: CASRRQANTEAFF.

Ten or more counts support this clone. This rearrangement joins TRBV9 to TRBJ2-1, with TRBD2 matching over 8 bases. This CDR3 is built from 16 residues. V was clipped by 3 bases and J by 0 bases; unmatched bases: 5. In germline, CDR1 is SGDLS, CDR2 YYNGEE. CDR3 DNA: TGTGCCAGCAGCGAAACTAGCGGAGGCTCCTACAATGAGCAGTTCTTC. Translation gives CASSETSGGSYNEQFF.

The V and J genes are TRBV10-1 and TRBJ2-5; no firm D call. V lost 5 bases and J lost 2, with 9 bases in between. Germline CDR1 reads WNHNN; CDR2 reads SYGVQD (reference sequence). The CDR3 spans 13 residues. The CDR3 sequence: CASSRLIQETQYF. The CDR3 DNA sequence: TGCGCCAGCAGTCGACTGATACAAGAGACCCAGTACTTC.

The chain couples TRBV5-1 to TRBJ2-3, with TRBD2 matching 8 bases. CDR3 length equals 15 residues. Germline lookup yields CDR1 SGHRS and CDR2 YFSETQ. V lost 0 bases, J lost 6 bases, and 6 bases stayed unmatched. The CDR3 coding sequence is TGCGCCAGCAGCTTGGCGGGGGGGGCCGGGGATACGCAGTATTTT. As protein: CASSLAGGAGDTQYF.

The V call is TRBV11-2, the J call TRBJ2-5; TRBD2 matches 10 bases. This CDR3 has 16 residues. Trimming cost V 6 bases and J 5 bases; bases outside gene matches: 12. CDR1 and CDR2 (germline): SGHAT, FQNNGV. The CDR3 region is CASRGRSGGAEETQYF. DNA for the CDR3: TGTGCCAGCAGGGGGAGGAGCGGGGGGGCCGAGGAGACCCAGTACTTC.

A note on this clone: A read error may account for a junction end that differs from germline. V gene TRBV7-9 combines with J gene TRBJ2-7; 9 positions agree with TRBD2. The germline V gene encodes CDR1 SEHNR and CDR2 FQNEAQ (reference sequence). The CDR3 loop spans 13 amino acids. The CDR3 sequence: CSSSLLAGYEQYF. Written as DNA, the CDR3 is TGTTCCAGCAGCTTACTAGCGGGCTACGAGCAGTACTTC.

J is TRBJ1-5 and V is TRBV29-1; 9 bases match TRBD1. J lost 5 bases, V lost 5 bases, and 4 bases had no gene match. The CDR3 has 13 residues. Germline V gives CDR1 SQVTM, CDR2 ANQGSEA. CDR3 nucleotides: TGCAGCGTTAGTACAGGGGGCGATCAGCCCCAGCATTTT. Protein sequence: CSVSTGGDQPQHF.

This clone showed up just a few times. The genes are TRBV28 and TRBJ1-5; TRBD1 is a possible D gene (6 bases). The germline V gene encodes CDR1 MDHEN and CDR2 SYDVKM. The CDR3 spans 16 residues. The ends were cut back, 6 bases at V and 1 base at J, with 16 bases in the middle. CDR3 bases: TGTGCCAGCAGCCACTTTAGGGGGTTAAGCAATCAGCCCCAGCATTTT. Its translation is CASSHFRGLSNQPQHF. Looking up the rest from reference TRBV28 and TRBJ1-5 gives the full variable domain: DVKVTQSSRYLVKRTGEKVFLECVQDMDHENMFWYRQDPGLGLRLIYFSYDVKMKEKGDIPEGYSVSREKKERFSLILESASTNQTSMYLCASSHFRGLSNQPQHFGDGTRLSIL.

The gene calls are TRBV5-1 and TRBJ1-3; D ambiguous. The CDR3 sequence is 15 residues long. With 4 bases removed from V and 0 bases from J, the gap between germline ends came to 11 bases. Germline CDR1 reads SGHRS; CDR2 reads YFSETQ. The CDR3 DNA sequence: TGCGCCAGCAGCACAGACGGAACCTCTGGAAACACCATATATTTT. Its protein product is CASSTDGTSGNTIYF.

This chain joins TRBV7-2 and TRBJ2-2; 8 bases are a match to TRBD2. The CDR3 is 15 amino acids. CDR1 SGHTA and CDR2 FQGNSA come from the germline V gene. CDR3 DNA sequence: TGTGCGGGTGGGGAGCGGGAGTTTAACACCGGGGAGCTGTTTTTT. Its translation is CAGGEREFNTGELFF.

The gene calls are TRBV6-1 and TRBJ2-7; D remains unclear. CDR1 MNHNS and CDR2 SASEGT come from the germline V gene. The CDR3 sequence is 15 residues long. V shed 4 bases and J shed 3 bases, with 16 bases lying between them. This CDR3 is CASSVYPGSYYEQYF. DNA of the CDR3: TGTGCCAGCAGTGTCTACCCGGGTTCCTACTACGAGCAGTACTTC.

The V gene is TRBV30, the J gene TRBJ2-7; the match to TRBD1 covers 10 bases. Germline-derived CDR1 and CDR2 are GTSNPN and SVGIG (reference sequence). V gave up 4 bases and J gave up 7 bases; unmatched junction bases: 7. The CDR3 extends over 13 amino acids. CDR3 sequence: CAWTGTGEWEQYF. CDR3 in DNA: TGTGCCTGGACCGGGACAGGGGAGTGGGAGCAGTACTTC.

This clone was counted between two and nine times. V usage is TRBV19 and J usage is TRBJ1-2, with TRBD1 matching over 9 bases. J gave up 1 base and V 2 bases, and 5 bases lay outside the gene matches. The CDR3 has 16 amino acids. Per the germline V gene, CDR1 is LNHDA and CDR2 is SQIVND (reference sequence). The CDR3 is CASSIPRQGDNYGYTF. The CDR3 DNA sequence: TGTGCCAGTAGTATACCCCGACAGGGGGATAACTATGGCTACACCTTC.

The V call is TRBV7-8, the J call TRBJ1-1; tentatively, D is TRBD1 (5 bases). The CDR3 runs 12 residues. Trimming took 1 base from V and 7 from J, leaving 7 bases between them. The germline V gene encodes CDR1 SGHVS and CDR2 FQNEAQ. As DNA, the CDR3 is TGTGCCAGCAGCTTAGACAGGTTTGAAGCTTTCTTT. This translates into CASSLDRFEAFF.

This chain connects TRBV6-5 to TRBJ1-2, with 9 bases fitting TRBD1. The germline V gene has CDR1 MNHEY and CDR2 SVGAGI. Trimming took 6 bases from V and 8 from J; bases not matched to a gene: 7. The CDR3 has 13 residues. CDR3 amino acids: CASSLTGGEGYTF. In nucleotides, the CDR3 is TGTGCCAGCAGCCTTACAGGGGGCGAAGGCTACACCTTC.

With regard to this clone: Germline is not matched at one junction end, which may reflect a read error. The rearrangement joins TRBV11-3 to TRBJ2-6, with a tentative D call TRBD2 (6 bases). Germline CDR1 is SGHNT and CDR2 is YENEEA. This CDR3 is built from 14 residues. For the CDR3, the DNA is TGTGCCAGCAGCCTTGAGGGCGGGGCCAACGGCCTGACTTTC. Amino acid sequence: CASSLEGGANGLTF.

The chain employs TRBV18 and TRBJ1-2; TRBD1 agrees at 9 bases. The J segment lost 4 bases and the V segment lost 4 bases, leaving 1 base of the junction unmatched. The CDR3 is 13 amino acids. From germline, CDR1 is KGHSH and CDR2 LQKENI. The CDR3 loop reads CASSLDRGYGYTF. In DNA form, the CDR3 reads TGTGCCAGCTCACTGGACAGGGGCTATGGCTACACCTTC.

The chain links TRBV6-6 to TRBJ1-5; D possibly corresponds to TRBD1 (6 bases). Germline CDR1 reads MNHNY; CDR2 reads SVGAGI (reference sequence). The V gene lost 0 bases and the J gene lost 5 bases, with 14 bases spanning the gap. The CDR3 runs 16 residues. The CDR3 protein is CASSYSKGGEDQPQHF. The CDR3 DNA follows: TGTGCCAGCAGTTACTCGAAAGGGGGTGAGGATCAGCCCCAGCATTTT.

This clone has just one count. The chain employs TRBV6-1 and TRBJ1-2; a weak D match, TRBD1 (6 bases). CDR1 is MNHNS, CDR2 SASEGT, per germline. The ends were cut back, 6 bases at V and 8 bases at J, with 13 bases in the middle. There are 12 residues in the CDR3. The CDR3 loop reads CASRTGSLGYTF. CDR3 DNA: TGTGCCAGCAGGACAGGCAGCTTGGGCTACACCTTC.

This clone has only one observation. This sequence joins TRBV7-9 and TRBJ1-1, with D possibly being TRBD1 (5 bases). The germline V gene has CDR1 SEHNR and CDR2 FQNEAQ (reference sequence). V lost 0 bases and J lost 4, with 12 bases in between. This CDR3 region has 15 residues. CDR3 residues: CASSLASGIVTEAFF. The CDR3 DNA reads TGTGCCAGCAGCTTAGCGTCAGGGATAGTCACTGAAGCTTTCTTT.

This clone has just a few counts. The gene calls are TRBV11-2 and TRBJ2-5; 11 nucleotides line up with TRBD2. CDR3 length equals 15 residues. Trimming at V came to 5 bases and at J to 4 bases, leaving 6 bases not matched to a gene. Germline-derived CDR1 and CDR2 are SGHAT and FQNNGV. The CDR3 reads CASSLLAGGPETQYF. CDR3 DNA: TGTGCCAGCAGCCTCCTAGCGGGAGGCCCAGAGACCCAGTACTTC.

The rearrangement uses TRBV5-4 and TRBJ2-7, with 12 bases lining up with TRBD2. The germline V gene encodes CDR1 SGHNT and CDR2 YYREEE (reference sequence). The CDR3 contains 15 residues. V shed 4 bases, J shed 2 bases, and the junction held 4 bases outside the gene matches. The CDR3 bases are TGTGCCAGCAGCAGCTCTAGCGGGAGGGCCTACGAGCAGTACTTC. Amino acid sequence: CASSSSSGRAYEQYF.

V and J are TRBV10-2 and TRBJ1-4; TRBD1 might be the D (5 bases). The CDR3 extends over 15 amino acids. V was clipped by 6 bases and J by 4 bases, with 15 bases between them. Looked up from germline, CDR1 is WSHSY and CDR2 is SAAADI. The CDR3 spells CASSPIRANNEKLFF. The CDR3 nucleotides read TGCGCCAGCAGCCCCATCAGGGCCAATAATGAAAAACTGTTTTTT.

This clone was observed a handful of times. The chain uses TRBV6-1 and TRBJ1-2; tentatively, D is TRBD1 (5 bases). Trimming took off 8 bases at V and 3 bases at J, with 19 bases between the two ends. Germline CDR1 MNHNS, CDR2 SASEGT. The CDR3 has 15 amino acids. This CDR3 reads CASPGGGDVYYGYTF. CDR3 DNA sequence: TGTGCCAGCCCCGGGGGTGGGGACGTCTACTATGGCTACACCTTC.